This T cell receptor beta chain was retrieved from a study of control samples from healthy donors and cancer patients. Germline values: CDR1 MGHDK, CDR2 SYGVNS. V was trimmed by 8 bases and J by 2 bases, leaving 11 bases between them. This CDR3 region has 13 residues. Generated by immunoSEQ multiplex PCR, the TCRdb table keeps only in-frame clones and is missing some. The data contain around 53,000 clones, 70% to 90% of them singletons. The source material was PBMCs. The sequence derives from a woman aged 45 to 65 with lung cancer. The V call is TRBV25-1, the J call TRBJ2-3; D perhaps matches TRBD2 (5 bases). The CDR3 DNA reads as TGTGCCAGCGGAGGACTGCACACAGATACGCAGTATTTT. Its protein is CASGGLHTDTQYF.